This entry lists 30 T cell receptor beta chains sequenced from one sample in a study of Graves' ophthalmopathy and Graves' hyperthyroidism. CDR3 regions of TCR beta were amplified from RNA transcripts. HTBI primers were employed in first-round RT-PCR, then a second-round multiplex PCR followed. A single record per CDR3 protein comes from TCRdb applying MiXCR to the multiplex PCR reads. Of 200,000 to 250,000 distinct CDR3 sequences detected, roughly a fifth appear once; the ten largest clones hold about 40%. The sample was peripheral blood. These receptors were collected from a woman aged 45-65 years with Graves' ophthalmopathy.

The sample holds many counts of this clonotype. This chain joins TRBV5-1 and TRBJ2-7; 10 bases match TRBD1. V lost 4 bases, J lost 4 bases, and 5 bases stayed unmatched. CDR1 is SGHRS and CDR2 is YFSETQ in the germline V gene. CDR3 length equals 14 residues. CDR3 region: CASSPGTGEYEQYF. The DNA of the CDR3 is TGCGCCAGCAGCCCCGGGACAGGGGAGTACGAGCAGTACTTC.

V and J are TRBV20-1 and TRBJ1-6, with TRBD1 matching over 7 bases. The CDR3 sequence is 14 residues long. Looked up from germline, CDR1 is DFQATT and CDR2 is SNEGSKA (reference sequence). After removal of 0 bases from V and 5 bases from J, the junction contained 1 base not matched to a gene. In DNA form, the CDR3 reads TGCAGTGCTAGAGATGGACAGGATAATTCACCCCTCCACTTT. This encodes CSARDGQDNSPLHF.

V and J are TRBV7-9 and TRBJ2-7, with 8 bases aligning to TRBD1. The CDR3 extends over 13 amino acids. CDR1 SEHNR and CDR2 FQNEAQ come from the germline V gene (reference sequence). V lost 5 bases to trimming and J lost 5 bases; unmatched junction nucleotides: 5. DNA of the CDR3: TGTGCCAGCAGCGGTCACAGGGGGGACGAGCAGTACTTC. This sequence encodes CASSGHRGDEQYF.

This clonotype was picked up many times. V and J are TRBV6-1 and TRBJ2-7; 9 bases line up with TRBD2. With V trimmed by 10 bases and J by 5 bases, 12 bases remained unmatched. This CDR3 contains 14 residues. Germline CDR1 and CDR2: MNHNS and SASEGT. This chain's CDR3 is CAIIKASGTDEQYF. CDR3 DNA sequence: TGTGCCATTATTAAGGCTAGCGGGACGGACGAGCAGTACTTC.

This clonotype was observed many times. Written as DNA, the CDR3 is TGTGCCAGCTTTAGGGGCAATTCACCCCTCCACTTT. Translated, it gives CASFRGNSPLHF. This chain links TRBV6-1 with TRBJ1-6; tentatively, D is TRBD1 (5 bases). Germline V gene data show CDR1 as MNHNS and CDR2 as SASEGT. V shed 8 bases and J shed 7 bases, with 9 bases lying between them. This CDR3 comprises 12 residues.

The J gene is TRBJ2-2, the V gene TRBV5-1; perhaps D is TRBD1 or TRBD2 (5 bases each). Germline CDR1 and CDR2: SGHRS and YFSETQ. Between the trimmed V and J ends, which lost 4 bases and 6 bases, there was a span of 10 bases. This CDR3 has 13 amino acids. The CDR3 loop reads CASSLAQAGELFF. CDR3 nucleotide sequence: TGCGCCAGCAGCCTAGCACAGGCCGGGGAGCTGTTTTTT. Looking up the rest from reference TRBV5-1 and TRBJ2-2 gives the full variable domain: KAGVTQTPRYLIKTRGQQVTLSCSPISGHRSVSWYQQTPGQGLQFLFEYFSETQRNKGNFPGRFSGRQFSNSRSEMNVSTLELGDSALYLCASSLAQAGELFFGEGSRLTVL.

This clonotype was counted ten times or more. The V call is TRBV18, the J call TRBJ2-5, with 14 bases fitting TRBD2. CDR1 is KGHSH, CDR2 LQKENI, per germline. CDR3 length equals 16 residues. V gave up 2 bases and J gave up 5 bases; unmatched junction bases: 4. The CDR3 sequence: CASSPGTSGSMETQYF. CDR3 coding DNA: TGTGCCAGCTCACCAGGGACTAGCGGGAGCATGGAGACCCAGTACTTC.

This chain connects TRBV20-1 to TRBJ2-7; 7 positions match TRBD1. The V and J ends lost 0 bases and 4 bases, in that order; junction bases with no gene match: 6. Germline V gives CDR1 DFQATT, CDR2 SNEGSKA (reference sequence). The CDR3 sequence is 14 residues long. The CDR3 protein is CSARDIDREYEQYF. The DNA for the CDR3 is TGCAGTGCTAGAGATATCGACAGGGAATACGAGCAGTACTTC.

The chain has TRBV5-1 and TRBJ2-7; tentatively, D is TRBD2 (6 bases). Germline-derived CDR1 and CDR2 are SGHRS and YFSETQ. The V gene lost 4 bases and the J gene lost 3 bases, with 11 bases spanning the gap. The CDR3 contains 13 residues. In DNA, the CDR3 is TGCGCCAGCAGCGGGGCGGGGTTCTACGAGCAGTACTTC. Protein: CASSGAGFYEQYF.

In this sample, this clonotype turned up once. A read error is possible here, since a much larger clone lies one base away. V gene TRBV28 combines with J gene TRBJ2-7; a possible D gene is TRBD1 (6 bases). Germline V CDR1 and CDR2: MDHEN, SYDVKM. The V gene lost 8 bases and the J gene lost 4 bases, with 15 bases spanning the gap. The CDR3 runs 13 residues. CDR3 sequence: CASFRGTGYEQYF. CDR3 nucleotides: TGTGCCAGCTTCAGGGGAACTGGGTACGAGCAGTACTTC.

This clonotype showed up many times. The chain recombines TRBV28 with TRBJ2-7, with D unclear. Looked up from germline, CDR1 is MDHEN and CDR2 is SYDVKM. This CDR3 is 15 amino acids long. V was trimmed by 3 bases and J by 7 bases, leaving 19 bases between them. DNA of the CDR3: TGTGCCAGCAGTTTGAGCTTAGGCATGGTTGGGGAGCAGTACTTC. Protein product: CASSLSLGMVGEQYF.

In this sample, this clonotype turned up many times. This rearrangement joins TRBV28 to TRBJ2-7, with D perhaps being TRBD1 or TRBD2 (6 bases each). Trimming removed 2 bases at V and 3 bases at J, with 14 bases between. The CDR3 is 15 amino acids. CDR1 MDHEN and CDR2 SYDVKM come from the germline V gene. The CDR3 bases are TGTGCCAGCAGTTTAGGAGGGACACCAATCTACGAGCAGTACTTC. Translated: CASSLGGTPIYEQYF.

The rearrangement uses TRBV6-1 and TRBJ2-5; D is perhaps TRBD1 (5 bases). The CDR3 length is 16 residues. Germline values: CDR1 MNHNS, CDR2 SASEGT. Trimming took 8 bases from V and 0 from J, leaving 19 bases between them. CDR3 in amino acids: CASVQGYDRYQETQYF. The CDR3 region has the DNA TGTGCCAGCGTGCAGGGTTACGACCGTTACCAAGAGACCCAGTACTTC.

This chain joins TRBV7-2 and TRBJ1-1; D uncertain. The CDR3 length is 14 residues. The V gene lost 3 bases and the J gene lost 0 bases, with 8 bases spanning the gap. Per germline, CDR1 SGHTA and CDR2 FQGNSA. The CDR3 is CASSLSGVNTEAFF. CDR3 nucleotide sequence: TGTGCCAGCAGCTTGTCTGGAGTGAACACTGAAGCTTTCTTT. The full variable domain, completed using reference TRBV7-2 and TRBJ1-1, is GAGVSQSPSNKVTEKGKDVELRCDPISGHTALYWYRQSLGQGLEFLIYFQGNSAPDKSGLPSDRFSAERTGGSVSTLTIQRTQQEDSAVYLCASSLSGVNTEAFFGQGTRLTVV.

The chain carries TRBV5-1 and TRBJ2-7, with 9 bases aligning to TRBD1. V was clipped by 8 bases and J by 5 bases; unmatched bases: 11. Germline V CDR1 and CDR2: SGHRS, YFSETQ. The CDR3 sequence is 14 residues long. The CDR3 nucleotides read TGCGCCAGTTCACCGGGACAGGGTAGGGACGAGCAGTACTTC. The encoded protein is CASSPGQGRDEQYF.

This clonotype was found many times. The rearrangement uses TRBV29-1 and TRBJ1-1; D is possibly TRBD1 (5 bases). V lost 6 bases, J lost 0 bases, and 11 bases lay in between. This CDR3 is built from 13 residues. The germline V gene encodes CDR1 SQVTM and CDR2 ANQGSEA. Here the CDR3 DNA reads TGCAGCGTCTCGGGACGGATGAACACTGAAGCTTTCTTT. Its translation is CSVSGRMNTEAFF. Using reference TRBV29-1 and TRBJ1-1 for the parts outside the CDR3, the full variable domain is SAVISQKPSRDICQRGTSLTIQCQVDSQVTMMFWYRQQPGQSLTLIATANQGSEATYESGFVIDKFPISRPNLTFSTLTVSNMSPEDSSIYLCSVSGRMNTEAFFGQGTRLTVV.

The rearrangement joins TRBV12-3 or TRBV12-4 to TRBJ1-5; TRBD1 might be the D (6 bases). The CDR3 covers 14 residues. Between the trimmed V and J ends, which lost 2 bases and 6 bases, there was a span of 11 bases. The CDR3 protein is CASSLQGHSQPQHF. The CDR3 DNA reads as TGTGCCAGCAGTTTACAGGGGCACTCTCAGCCCCAGCATTTT.

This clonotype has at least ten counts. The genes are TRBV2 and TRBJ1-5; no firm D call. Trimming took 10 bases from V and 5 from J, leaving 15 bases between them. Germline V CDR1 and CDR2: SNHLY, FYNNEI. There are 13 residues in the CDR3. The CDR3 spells CATNGQLDQPQHF. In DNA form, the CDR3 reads TGTGCCACAAACGGGCAGTTGGATCAGCCCCAGCATTTT.

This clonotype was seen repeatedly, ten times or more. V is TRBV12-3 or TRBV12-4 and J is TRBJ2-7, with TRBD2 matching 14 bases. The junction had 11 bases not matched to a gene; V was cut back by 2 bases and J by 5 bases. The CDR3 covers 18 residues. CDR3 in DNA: TGTGCCAGCAGTTTACTTGGGGGGACTAGCGGGAGTGAGCACGAGCAGTACTTC. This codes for CASSLLGGTSGSEHEQYF.

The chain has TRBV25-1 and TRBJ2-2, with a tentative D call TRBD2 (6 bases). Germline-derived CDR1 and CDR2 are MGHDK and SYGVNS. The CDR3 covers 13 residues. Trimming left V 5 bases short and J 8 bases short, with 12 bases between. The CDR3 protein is CASSYLASGELFF. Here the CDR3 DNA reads TGTGCCAGCAGTTATCTAGCGTCAGGGGAGCTGTTTTTT.

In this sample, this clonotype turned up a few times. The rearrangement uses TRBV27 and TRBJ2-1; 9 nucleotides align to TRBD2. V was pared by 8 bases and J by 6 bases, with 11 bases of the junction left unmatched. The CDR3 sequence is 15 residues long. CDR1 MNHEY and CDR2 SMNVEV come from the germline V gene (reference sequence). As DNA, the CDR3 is TGTGCCAGCTATACCCCGGGACTAGCTGGCAATGAGCAGTTCTTC. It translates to CASYTPGLAGNEQFF.

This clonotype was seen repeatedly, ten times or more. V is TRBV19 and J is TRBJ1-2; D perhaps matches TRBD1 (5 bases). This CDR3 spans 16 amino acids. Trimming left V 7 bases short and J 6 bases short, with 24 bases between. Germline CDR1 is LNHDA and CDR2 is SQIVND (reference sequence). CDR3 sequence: CASTLIATKGRDGYTF. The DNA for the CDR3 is TGTGCCAGTACCCTGATAGCCACTAAGGGGCGAGATGGCTACACCTTC.

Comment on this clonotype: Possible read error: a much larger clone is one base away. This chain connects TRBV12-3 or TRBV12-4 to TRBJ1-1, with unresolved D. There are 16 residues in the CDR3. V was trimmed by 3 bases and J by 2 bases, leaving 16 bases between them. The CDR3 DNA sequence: TGTGCCAGCAGTTTCAAACCTTCAGAGACAAACACTGAAGCTTTCTTT. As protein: CASSFKPSETNTEAFF.

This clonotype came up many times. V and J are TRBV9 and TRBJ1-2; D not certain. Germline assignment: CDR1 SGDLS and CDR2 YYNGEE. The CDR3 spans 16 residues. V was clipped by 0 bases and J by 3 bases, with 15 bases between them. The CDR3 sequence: CASSVAPGRRDYGYTF. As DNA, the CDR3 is TGTGCCAGCAGCGTAGCTCCCGGACGACGCGACTATGGCTACACCTTC.

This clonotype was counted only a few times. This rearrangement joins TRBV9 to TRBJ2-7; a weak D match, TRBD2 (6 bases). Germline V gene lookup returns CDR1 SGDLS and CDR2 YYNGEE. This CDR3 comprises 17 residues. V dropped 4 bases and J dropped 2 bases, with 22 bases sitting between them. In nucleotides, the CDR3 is TGTGCCAGCAGCCCCTACTCCTCCAGCGGGTGGACCTACGAGCAGTACTTC. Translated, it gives CASSPYSSSGWTYEQYF.

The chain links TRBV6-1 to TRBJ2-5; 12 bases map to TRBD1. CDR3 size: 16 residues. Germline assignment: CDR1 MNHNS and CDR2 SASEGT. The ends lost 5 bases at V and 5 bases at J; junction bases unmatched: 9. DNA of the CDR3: TGTGCCAGCAGTCAACCCGGGACAGGGGGCGGGGAGACCCAGTACTTC. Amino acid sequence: CASSQPGTGGGETQYF.

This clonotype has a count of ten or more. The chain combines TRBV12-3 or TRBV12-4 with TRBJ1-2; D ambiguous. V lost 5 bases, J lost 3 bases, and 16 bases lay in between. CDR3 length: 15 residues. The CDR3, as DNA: TGTGCCAGCAGTCGATCTAGGGCAGGTGACTATGGCTACACCTTC. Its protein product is CASSRSRAGDYGYTF.

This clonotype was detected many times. Here the CDR3 DNA reads TGCAGTGCTAAGACAGGTCTTCAGCCCCAGCATTTT. This encodes CSAKTGLQPQHF. This sequence joins TRBV20-1 and TRBJ1-5; TRBD1 might be the D (6 bases). V lost 4 bases, J lost 6 bases, and 10 bases lay in between. From germline, CDR1 is DFQATT and CDR2 SNEGSKA (reference sequence). This CDR3 is 12 amino acids long.

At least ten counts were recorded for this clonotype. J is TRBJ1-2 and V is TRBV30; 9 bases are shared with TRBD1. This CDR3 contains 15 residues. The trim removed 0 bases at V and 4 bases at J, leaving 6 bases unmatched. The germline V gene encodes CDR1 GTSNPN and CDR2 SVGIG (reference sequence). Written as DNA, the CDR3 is TGTGCCTGGAGTGTAACAGGGGGCTCCCTCTATGGCTACACCTTC. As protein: CAWSVTGGSLYGYTF.

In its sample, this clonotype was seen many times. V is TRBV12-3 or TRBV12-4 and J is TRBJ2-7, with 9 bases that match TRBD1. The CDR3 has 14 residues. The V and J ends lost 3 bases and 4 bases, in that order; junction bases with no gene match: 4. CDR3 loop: CASSFLGQGYEQYF. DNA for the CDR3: TGTGCCAGCAGTTTTCTGGGACAGGGATACGAGCAGTACTTC.